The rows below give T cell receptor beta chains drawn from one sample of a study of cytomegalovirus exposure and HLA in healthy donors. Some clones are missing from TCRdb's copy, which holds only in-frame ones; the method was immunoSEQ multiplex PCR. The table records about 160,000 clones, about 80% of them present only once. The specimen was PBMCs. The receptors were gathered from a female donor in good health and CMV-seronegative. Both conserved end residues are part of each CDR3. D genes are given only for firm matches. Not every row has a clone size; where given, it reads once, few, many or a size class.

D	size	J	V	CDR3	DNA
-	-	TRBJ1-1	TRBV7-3	CASSSSADTEAFF	TGTGCCAGCAGCTCCTCCGCGGACACTGAAGCTTTCTTT
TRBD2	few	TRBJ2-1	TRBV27	CASSPRLAGLDNEQFF	TGTGCCAGCAGTCCGAGACTAGCGGGGCTTGACAATGAGCAGTTCTTC
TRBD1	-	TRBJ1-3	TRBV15	CATRDREGGNTIYF	TGTGCCACCAGGGACAGGGAGGGGGGAAACACCATATATTTT
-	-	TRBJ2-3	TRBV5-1	CASSPGLSTDTQYF	TGCGCCAGCAGCCCTGGACTGAGCACAGATACGCAGTATTTT
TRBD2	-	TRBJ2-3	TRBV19	CASSQLTSGRTDTQYF	TGTGCCAGTAGTCAATTGACTAGCGGGAGGACAGATACGCAGTATTTT
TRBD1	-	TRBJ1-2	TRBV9	CASSVVRGQVAGYTF	TGTGCCAGCAGCGTAGTCAGGGGACAGGTTGCAGGCTACACCTTC
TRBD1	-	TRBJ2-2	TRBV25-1	CASSESAGTGGTGELFF	TGTGCCAGCAGTGAATCTGCGGGGACAGGGGGGACCGGGGAGCTGTTTTTT
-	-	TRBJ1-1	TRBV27	CASSRRSGWSDTEAFF	TGTGCCAGCAGCCGCCGATCGGGGTGGTCGGACACTGAAGCTTTCTTT
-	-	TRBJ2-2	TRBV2	CASSFKDTNRGELFF	TGTGCCAGCAGCTTCAAAGACACGAATCGCGGGGAGCTGTTTTTT
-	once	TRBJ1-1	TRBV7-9	CASSLASGGGTEAFF	TGTGCCAGCAGCTTAGCTTCCGGAGGAGGCACTGAAGCTTTCTTT
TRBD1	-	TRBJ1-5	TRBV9	CASSIEDRAGQPQHF	TGTGCCAGCAGCATCGAGGACAGGGCGGGACAGCCCCAGCATTTT
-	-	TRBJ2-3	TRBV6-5	CASGASRDTQYF	TGTGCCAGCGGGGCTAGTAGAGATACGCAGTATTTT
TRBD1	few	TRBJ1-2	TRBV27	CASSWDRELNYGYTF	TGTGCCAGCAGTTGGGACAGGGAGCTTAACTATGGCTACACCTTC
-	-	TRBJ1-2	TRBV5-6	CASSLGTDYGYTF	TGTGCCAGCAGCTTAGGGACTGACTATGGCTACACCTTC
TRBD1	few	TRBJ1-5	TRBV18	CASSLDRGGQPQHF	TGTGCCAGCTCACTTGACAGGGGCGGTCAGCCCCAGCATTTT
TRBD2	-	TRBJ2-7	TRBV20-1	CSAELAIEQYF	TGCAGTGCAGAACTAGCGATCGAGCAGTACTTC
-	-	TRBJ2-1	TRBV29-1	CSVGRGVEQFF	TGCAGCGTAGGCAGGGGCGTTGAGCAGTTCTTC
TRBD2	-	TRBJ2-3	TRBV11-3	CASSLGLAGASTDTQYF	TGTGCCAGCAGCTTAGGACTAGCGGGGGCTAGCACAGATACGCAGTATTTT
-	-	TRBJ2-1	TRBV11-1	CASSPRTARNEQFF	TGTGCCAGCAGCCCACGGACAGCGAGGAATGAGCAGTTCTTC
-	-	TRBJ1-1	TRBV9	CASSVARDTEAFF	TGTGCCAGCAGCGTCGCCAGGGACACTGAAGCTTTCTTT
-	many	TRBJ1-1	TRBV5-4	CASSLGGPEAFF	TGTGCCAGCAGCTTAGGAGGCCCGGAAGCTTTCTTT
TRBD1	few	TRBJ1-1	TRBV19	CASTQQGSGTEAFF	TGTGCCAGTACCCAACAGGGGTCAGGCACTGAAGCTTTCTTT
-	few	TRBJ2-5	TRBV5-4	CASSFGGTAQETQYF	TGTGCCAGCAGCTTCGGCGGGACCGCTCAGGAGACCCAGTACTTC
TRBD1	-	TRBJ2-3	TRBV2	CASQGDQSFTDTQYF	TGTGCCAGCCAGGGGGACCAGAGTTTCACAGATACGCAGTATTTT
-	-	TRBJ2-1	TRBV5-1	CASSLAGVGGPYNEQFF	TGCGCCAGCAGCTTGGCGGGGGTCGGGGGACCCTACAATGAGCAGTTCTTC
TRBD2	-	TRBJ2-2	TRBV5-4	CASSLDTSGSTGELFF	TGTGCCAGCAGCTTGGATACTAGCGGGAGCACCGGGGAGCTGTTTTTT
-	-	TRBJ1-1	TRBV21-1	CASTPAVNTEAFF	TGTGCCAGCACCCCCGCGGTGAACACTGAAGCTTTCTTT
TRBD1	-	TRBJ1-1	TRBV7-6	CASSPRDRDTTEAFF	TGTGCCAGCAGCCCCCGGGACAGGGATACCACTGAAGCTTTCTTT
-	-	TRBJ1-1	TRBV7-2	CASTAGGSATEAFF	TGTGCCAGCACTGCGGGGGGGTCAGCCACTGAAGCTTTCTTT
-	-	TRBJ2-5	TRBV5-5	CASSPLGSVPQYF	TGTGCCAGCAGCCCATTAGGTAGCGTACCCCAGTACTTC
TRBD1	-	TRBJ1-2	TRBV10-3	CAISESGQNYGYTF	TGTGCCATCAGTGAGTCGGGACAGAACTATGGCTACACCTTC
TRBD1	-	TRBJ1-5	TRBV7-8	CASSRDRGNNQPQHF	TGTGCCAGCAGCCGGGACAGGGGCAACAATCAGCCCCAGCATTTT
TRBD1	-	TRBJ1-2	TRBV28	CASRPWDRANYGYTF	TGTGCCAGCAGGCCCTGGGACAGAGCTAACTATGGCTACACCTTC
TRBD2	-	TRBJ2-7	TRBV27	CASTLLGGLSYEQYF	TGTGCCAGCACTCTACTGGGAGGGCTCTCCTACGAGCAGTACTTC
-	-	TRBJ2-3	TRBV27	CASSKRLASTDTQYF	TGTGCCAGCAGTAAGCGGCTAGCTAGCACAGATACGCAGTATTTT
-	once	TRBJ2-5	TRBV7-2	CASSPYGGRETQYF	TGTGCCAGCAGCCCCTATGGCGGTAGGGAGACCCAGTACTTC
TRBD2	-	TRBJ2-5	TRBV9	CASSVDSGSWETQYF	TGTGCCAGCAGCGTAGATAGCGGGAGTTGGGAGACCCAGTACTTC
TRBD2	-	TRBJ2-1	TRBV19	CASKAGGHEQFF	TGTGCCAGTAAGGCGGGAGGGCATGAGCAGTTCTTC
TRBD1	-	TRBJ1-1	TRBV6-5	CASSYQGARTEAFF	TGTGCCAGCAGTTACCAGGGGGCGCGGACTGAAGCTTTCTTT
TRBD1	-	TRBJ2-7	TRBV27	CASSRRDRAGYEQYF	TGTGCCAGCAGTCGCCGGGACAGGGCTGGCTACGAGCAGTACTTC
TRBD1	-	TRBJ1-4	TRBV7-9	CASSLSTGNEKLFF	TGTGCCAGCAGCCTCTCGACAGGGAATGAAAAACTGTTTTTT
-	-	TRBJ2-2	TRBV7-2	CASSFTNTGELFF	TGTGCCAGCAGCTTCACGAACACCGGGGAGCTGTTTTTT